Reported below is one T cell receptor (beta chain). Its antigen is not identified. These data belong to a study of T-cell reconstitution after alpha-beta-depleted transplantation in children. General study results and limits: Newly generated T cells supplied most T-cell counts and diversity one year post-transplant. As was reported, about two months after transplant, alpha-beta T cells came from several hundred expanded graft clones. Surviving recipient cells, namely T cells and thymic progenitors, were the source of high day-60 TCRbeta diversity in some patients.

TCRbeta library preparation incorporated unique molecular identifiers. One entry per CDR3 protein, called by TCRdb with MiXCR from the PCR reads. The sample has some 840,000 distinct CDR3 sequences, around 17% seen once. Germline assignment: CDR1 SGHRS and CDR2 YFSETQ. The V gene lost 5 bases and the J gene lost 5 bases, with 16 bases spanning the gap. This CDR3 contains 14 residues. The clonotype was recovered from a male patient aged 10 to 17 who had a stem cell transplant for acute lymphoblastic leukemia, so the T cells may come from the graft donor. This chain joins TRBV5-1 and TRBJ1-2, with D perhaps TRBD1 (5 bases). The sample here was PBMCs, mostly from graft donor cells, taken 360 days after TCRalphabeta/CD19-depleted stem cell transplant. CDR3 coding DNA: TGCGCCAGCAGGGAAAGACAGCAGAGTTATGGCTACACCTTC. Protein product: CASRERQQSYGYTF.